This T cell receptor (beta chain) was profiled in a study of T cell repertoires in cytomegalovirus infection. Study details: Well-studied HLA-B-restricted CMV epitopes were used in the study alongside recently identified HLA-C-restricted ones. Public TCR beta signatures marked donors with CMV infection and the matching HLA.

The CDR3 totals 12 residues. Trimming took 1 base from V and 0 from J, leaving 0 bases between them. In germline, CDR1 is SQVTM, CDR2 ANQGSEA. Study results and limitations: Cumulative frequency of public TCR beta families picked out carriers of CMV plus the relevant HLA. In two of eight donors, the top clonotype was HLA-C-restricted CMV-specific.

On this clonotype: The antigen is unknown.

From the reads, TCRdb called clonotypes with MiXCR, one entry per CDR3 protein. The data show around 300,000 distinct CDR3 sequences, less than 25% seen once. This chain links TRBV29-1 with TRBJ1-4, with D hard to call. This clonotype was obtained from a human donor in good health (CMV status not recorded). Some clones in this sample may be carry-over from other donors' samples. The material sequenced was cultured PBMCs, taken from culture after CMV antigen stimulation. The CDR3: CSVEATNEKLFF. In nucleotides, the CDR3 is TGCAGCGTTGAAGCAACTAATGAAAAACTGTTTTTT.